This T cell receptor (beta chain) was profiled in a study of blood T cell repertoires in COVID-19 (dated by TCRdb to between 2020 and 2021). For the study in its entirety: Samples covering the acute and convalescent phases of COVID-19 were provided by collaborators in the United States, Italy and Spain. Where HLA class I and class II types were available, the types were taken from metadata supplied by the sample provider, not from assay-based typing. The material from the prospective study consisted of cDNA or gDNA derived from T cells, B-cell-depleted T cells, or PBMCs. Samples were obtained from the ongoing ImmuneRACE study (first 160 participants) and from over a thousand subjects provided by 6 global collaborators. The repertoires were released in a freely available public database meant as a resource for research on the immune response to SARS-CoV-2. Subjects who had been exposed to COVID-19, were actively infected with it, or had recovered from it provided the deeply sampled blood TCRbeta repertoires that made up the dataset. A de-identified subject ID, COVID-19 status, age in years and sex were almost always included in the sample metadata.

TCRbeta CDR3 regions were amplified from genomic DNA by means of the immunoSEQ Assay, a bias-controlled multiplex PCR. The original pipeline was this. Nucleated cell counts per sample were estimated from amplification of reference gene primers within the assay. Sequence reads were collapsed and filtered to measure the absolute abundance of every unique TCRbeta CDR3 rearrangement. For each sample, productive Simpson clonality was calculated as the square root of Simpson's diversity index across productive rearrangements. TCRdb re-hosts the immuneACCESS table, in-frame sequences only. Its copies lack some clones; in the studies checked, an unresolved V gene accounts for under half of them, and the cause for the rest is not known. Clonal size and the V and J genes are those of that table, whereas D and trimming came from the DNA. The sample table holds over 100,000 clones, of which about four fifths were seen once. Of the sample, roughly 10% is held by the ten largest clones.

Study-level results and caveats: The amount of clinical and demographic metadata varied by source and participant and was provided uncurated.

Whole blood was collected in K2EDTA tubes by collaborating institutions according to the institutions' own protocols. For TCRbeta analysis, collaborators shipped samples as frozen whole blood, isolated PBMCs, or DNA extracted from either of those sample types. From the cysteine through the phenylalanine, the CDR3 covers 13 amino acids. The CDR3 DNA has 39 bases and is translated from base 1. According to the germline V gene, CDR1 reads SGHDN and CDR2 reads FVKESK. Deletion took 4 bases off V and 3 bases off J, with a span of 10 bases between the germline ends. As for this clone: Its target antigen remains unknown. No much larger clone is present one base from it, and per-base qualities are unavailable.

The source material was peripheral blood. This TCR was sampled from a human donor in a cohort sampled during active COVID-19. The sequence joins TRBV14 to TRBJ2-7; no D gene call is confident. The nucleotide sequence is given as TGTGCCAGCAGCCTCAGAAACTACTACGAGCAGTACTTC. The translation is CASSLRNYYEQYF.